This TCR beta chain was sequenced for a study of T cells in Graves' hyperthyroidism and ophthalmopathy. Researchers took RNA transcripts and amplified the TCR beta CDR3 regions from them. A set of HTBI primers served as the primers for a first-round RT-PCR of the TCR CDR3. In TCRdb, the multiplex PCR reads were re-called with MiXCR into one record per CDR3 protein. The repertoire includes about 270,000 distinct CDR3 sequences, around 22% of them detected once, and around 65% sits in the top ten. The study's findings and limits: Most clonotypes expanded in thyroid above 0.001 were likewise present in blood.

Uncontrolled infection, other autoimmune disease, pregnancy or lactation barred patients from enrollment. Trimming removed 1 base at V and 0 bases at J, with 10 bases between. This CDR3 is built from 15 residues. Germline V lookup: CDR1 SGHNT, CDR2 YYREEE (reference sequence). With regard to this clonotype: Its antigen is undetermined.

V gene TRBV5-4 combines with J gene TRBJ1-2; D gene uncertain. The specimen was blood. The sequence derives from a man between 25 and 39 years old with Graves' ophthalmopathy. The CDR3 is CASSLRTSPNYGYTF. DNA of the CDR3: TGTGCCAGCAGCTTGAGGACCTCACCTAACTATGGCTACACCTTC.